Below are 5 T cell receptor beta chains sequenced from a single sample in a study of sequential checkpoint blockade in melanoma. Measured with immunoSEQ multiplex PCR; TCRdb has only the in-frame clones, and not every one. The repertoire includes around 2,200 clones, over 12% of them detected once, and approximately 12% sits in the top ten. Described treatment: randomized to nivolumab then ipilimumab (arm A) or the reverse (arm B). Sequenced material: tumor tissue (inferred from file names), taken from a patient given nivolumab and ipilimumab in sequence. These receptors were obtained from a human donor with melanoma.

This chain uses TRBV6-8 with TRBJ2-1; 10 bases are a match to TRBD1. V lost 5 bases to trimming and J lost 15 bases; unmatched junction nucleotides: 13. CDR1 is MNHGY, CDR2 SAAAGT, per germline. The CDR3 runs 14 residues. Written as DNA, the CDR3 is TGTGCCAGCAGTGGCCGACAGGGGGCGCGAGGCGTGTTCTTC. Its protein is CASSGRQGARGVFF.

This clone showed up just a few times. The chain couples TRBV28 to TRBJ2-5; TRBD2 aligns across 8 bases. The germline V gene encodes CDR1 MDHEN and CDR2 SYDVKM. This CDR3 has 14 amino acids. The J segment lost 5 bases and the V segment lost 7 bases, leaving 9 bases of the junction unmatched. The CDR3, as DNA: TGTGCCAGCAATCCGGGACTAGTAGGCGAGACCCAGTACTTC. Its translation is CASNPGLVGETQYF.

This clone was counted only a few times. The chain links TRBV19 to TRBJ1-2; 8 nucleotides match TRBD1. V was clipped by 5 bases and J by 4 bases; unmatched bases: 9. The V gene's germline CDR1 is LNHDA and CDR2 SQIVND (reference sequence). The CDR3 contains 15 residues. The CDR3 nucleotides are TGTGCCAGTAGTCGGACAGGGCTGGAGACCTATGGCTACACCTTC. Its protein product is CASSRTGLETYGYTF.

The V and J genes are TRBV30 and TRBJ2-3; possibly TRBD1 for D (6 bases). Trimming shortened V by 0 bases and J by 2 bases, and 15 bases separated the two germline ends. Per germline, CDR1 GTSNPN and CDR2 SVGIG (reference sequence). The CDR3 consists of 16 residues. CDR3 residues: CAWSVLGASHTDTQYF. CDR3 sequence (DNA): TGTGCCTGGAGTGTACTGGGGGCTTCCCACACAGATACGCAGTATTTT.

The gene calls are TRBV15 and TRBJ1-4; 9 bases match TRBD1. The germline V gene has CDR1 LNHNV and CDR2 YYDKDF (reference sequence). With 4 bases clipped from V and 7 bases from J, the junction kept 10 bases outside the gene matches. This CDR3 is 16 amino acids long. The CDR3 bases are TGTGCCACCAGCATCATGCACAGGGGGCCTGGTGAAAAACTGTTTTTT. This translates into CATSIMHRGPGEKLFF.